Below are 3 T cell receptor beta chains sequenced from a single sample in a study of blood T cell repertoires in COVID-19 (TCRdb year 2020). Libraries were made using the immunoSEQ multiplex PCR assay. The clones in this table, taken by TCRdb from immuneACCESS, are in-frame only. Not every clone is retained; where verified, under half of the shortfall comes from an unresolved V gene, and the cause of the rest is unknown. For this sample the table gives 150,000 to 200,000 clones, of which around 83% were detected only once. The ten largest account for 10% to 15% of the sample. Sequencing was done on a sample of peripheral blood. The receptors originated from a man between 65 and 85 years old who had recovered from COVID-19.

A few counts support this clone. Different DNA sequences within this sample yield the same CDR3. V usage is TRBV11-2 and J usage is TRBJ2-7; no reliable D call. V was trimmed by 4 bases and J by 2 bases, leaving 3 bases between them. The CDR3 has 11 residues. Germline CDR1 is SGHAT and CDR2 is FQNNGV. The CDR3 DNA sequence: TGTGCCAGCAGCTCAGCCTACGAGCAGTACTTC. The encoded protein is CASSSAYEQYF.

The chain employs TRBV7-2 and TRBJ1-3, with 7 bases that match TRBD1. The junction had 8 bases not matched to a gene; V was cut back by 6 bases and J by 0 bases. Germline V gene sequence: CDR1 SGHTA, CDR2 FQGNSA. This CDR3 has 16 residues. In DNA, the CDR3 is TGTGCCAGCAGATCGACCGGGACAGCCTCTGGAAACACCATATATTTT. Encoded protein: CASRSTGTASGNTIYF.

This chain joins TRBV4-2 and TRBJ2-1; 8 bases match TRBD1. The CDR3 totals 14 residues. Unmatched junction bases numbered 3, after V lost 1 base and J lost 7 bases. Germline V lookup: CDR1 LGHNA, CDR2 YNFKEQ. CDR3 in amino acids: CASSQGDRTNEQFF. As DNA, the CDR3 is TGTGCCAGCAGCCAAGGGGACAGGACAAATGAGCAGTTCTTC.